This TCR beta chain came from a study of cytomegalovirus exposure and HLA in healthy donors. Study details: Earlier work reported 100 million or so unique TCR beta sequences from about 179 million T cells. Findings and limits, study-wide: Rare sequences made up most TCRs, while some public TCRs were found in many donors. DRB1 showed the most TCR associations and HLA-C the fewest in a later analysis, as rates varied by HLA locus.

The primer mix had 60 Vbeta and 13 Jbeta primers. Original methodology: Later, about 80 million unique TCR beta chains were counted in an analysis, and about 10 million of them were shared. TCRdb keeps only in-frame clones here, not all; method: immunoSEQ multiplex PCR. The V and J calls and clone size were taken over from that table, and D and trimming were inferred from the DNA. Seen here are fewer than 95,000 clones, approximately 64% observed once, and the top ten hold 20% to 25%. V shed 4 bases, J shed 6 bases, and the junction held 8 bases outside the gene matches. The CDR3 extends over 15 amino acids. Germline loops: CDR1 GTSNPN, CDR2 SVGIG (reference sequence). Notes on this clone: The target antigen is unknown.

Sequencing input: PBMCs. The source is a woman aged 50 to 60 in good health and CMV-seropositive. V and J are TRBV30 and TRBJ1-6, with 8 bases matching TRBD1. The chain's CDR3 is CAWNHFTGGNSPLHF. The CDR3 nucleotides read TGTGCCTGGAACCACTTTACAGGGGGTAATTCACCCCTCCACTTT. The whole variable domain, remainder taken from reference TRBV30 and TRBJ1-6, is SQTIHQWPATLVQPVGSPLSLECTVEGTSNPNLYWYRQAAGRGLQLLFYSVGIGQISSEVPQNLSASRPQDRQFILSSKKLLLSDSGFYLCAWNHFTGGNSPLHFGNGTRLTVT.